This T cell receptor (beta chain) was captured in a study of regulatory dendritic cells for organ transplantation. Whole-study results and caveats: Considerable individual heterogeneity was seen in alloreactive memory CD8+ T cells. Naive T cells showed high diversity, memory cells less, memory CD8+ least. Regulatory dendritic cells appeared to expand memory CD8+ clones less than mature ones.

V lost 4 bases and J 7 bases, leaving 16 bases between the germline ends. The germline V gene has CDR1 KGHSH and CDR2 LQKENI. The CDR3 length is 15 residues. A few counts support this clone. What it binds is not known. Memory T cells were CD45RO+, naive were CD45RA+, sorted by FACS. Assay used: immunoSEQ multiplex PCR; TCRdb lists only in-frame clones, some missing. The sample gives 25,000 to 35,000 clones, approximately 78% of which show up once; less than 0.11% is in the top ten. What was sequenced was naive CD4+ T cells from blood. Subset: CD45RA+ naive T cells. This rearrangement joins TRBV18 to TRBJ1-4, with unresolved D. The receptor's source is a human donor in good health. CDR3 loop: CASSLREGFGEKLFF. CDR3 in DNA: TGTGCCAGCTCACTCCGCGAGGGCTTTGGTGAAAAACTGTTTTTT.